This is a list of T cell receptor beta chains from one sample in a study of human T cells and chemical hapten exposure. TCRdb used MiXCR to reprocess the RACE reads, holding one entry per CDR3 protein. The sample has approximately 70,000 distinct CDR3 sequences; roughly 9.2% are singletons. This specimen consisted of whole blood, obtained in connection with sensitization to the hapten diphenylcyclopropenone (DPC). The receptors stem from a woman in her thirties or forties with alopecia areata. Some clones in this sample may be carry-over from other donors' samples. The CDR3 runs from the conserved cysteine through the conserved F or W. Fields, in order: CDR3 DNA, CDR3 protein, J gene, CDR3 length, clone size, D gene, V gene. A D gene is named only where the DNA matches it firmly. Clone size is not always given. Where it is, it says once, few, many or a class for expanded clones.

CDR3 DNA: TGCGCCAGCGCGGGATTATACACTGAAGCTTTCTTT; CDR3 protein: CASAGLYTEAFF; J gene: TRBJ1-1; CDR3 length: 12; clone size: many; D gene: NA; V gene: TRBV4-1
CDR3 DNA: TGTGCCAGCAGTTTAGATTTAAACTACGAGCAGTACTTC; CDR3 protein: CASSLDLNYEQYF; J gene: TRBJ2-7; CDR3 length: 13; clone size: few; D gene: NA; V gene: TRBV12-3/TRBV12-4
CDR3 DNA: TGTGCCAGCGGGTATCTTAATCAGCCCCAGCATTTT; CDR3 protein: CASGYLNQPQHF; J gene: TRBJ1-5; CDR3 length: 12; clone size: many; D gene: NA; V gene: TRBV27
CDR3 DNA: TGTGCCAGCAGCCCACGGGGTTCTGACACTGAAGCTTTCTTT; CDR3 protein: CASSPRGSDTEAFF; J gene: TRBJ1-1; CDR3 length: 14; clone size: many; D gene: NA; V gene: TRBV7-3
CDR3 DNA: TGTGCCAGCAGTTTATGGTCCGGCCGACAGACGCAGTATTTT; CDR3 protein: CASSLWSGRQTQYF; J gene: TRBJ2-3; CDR3 length: 14; clone size: NA; D gene: NA; V gene: TRBV28
CDR3 DNA: TGTGCCAGCAGCCAAGAGTCTGGAAACACCATATATTTT; CDR3 protein: CASSQESGNTIYF; J gene: TRBJ1-3; CDR3 length: 13; clone size: many; D gene: NA; V gene: TRBV14
CDR3 DNA: TGTGCCAGCAGCCAAGTCCCAGTTAGCGGGGCAAGCACAGATACGCAGTATTTT; CDR3 protein: CASSQVPVSGASTDTQYF; J gene: TRBJ2-3; CDR3 length: 18; clone size: many; D gene: TRBD2; V gene: TRBV3-1
CDR3 DNA: TGTGCCAGCAGCCCACAAACAGGGTGGTTCATGAACACTGAAGCTTTCTTT; CDR3 protein: CASSPQTGWFMNTEAFF; J gene: TRBJ1-1; CDR3 length: 17; clone size: few; D gene: NA; V gene: TRBV14
CDR3 DNA: TGTGCCAGCAGCCAAAGACAGGGAAGGACTGAAGCTTTCTTT; CDR3 protein: CASSQRQGRTEAFF; J gene: TRBJ1-1; CDR3 length: 14; clone size: many; D gene: TRBD1; V gene: TRBV3-1
CDR3 DNA: TGTGCCAGCAGCTTAGAGGCCGGACAGGGCTTCTATGGCTACACCTTC; CDR3 protein: CASSLEAGQGFYGYTF; J gene: TRBJ1-2; CDR3 length: 16; clone size: few; D gene: TRBD1; V gene: TRBV11-2
CDR3 DNA: TGCGCCAGCAGCTTGGGGCCCGGACTAGGGGAGACCCAGTACTTC; CDR3 protein: CASSLGPGLGETQYF; J gene: TRBJ2-5; CDR3 length: 15; clone size: many; D gene: TRBD2; V gene: TRBV5-1
CDR3 DNA: TGTGCCAGCAGTAGGACAGGGAGGTGGGAAAAACTGTTTTTT; CDR3 protein: CASSRTGRWEKLFF; J gene: TRBJ1-4; CDR3 length: 14; clone size: many; D gene: TRBD1; V gene: TRBV12-3/TRBV12-4
CDR3 DNA: TGTGCCATCACCGCTAGCGGGGGGGCCGGGAATGAGCAGTTCTTC; CDR3 protein: CAITASGGAGNEQFF; J gene: TRBJ2-1; CDR3 length: 15; clone size: few; D gene: TRBD2; V gene: TRBV10-3
CDR3 DNA: TGTGCCAGCATGTGGCAGGGAGGCACCGGGGAGCTGTTTTTT; CDR3 protein: CASMWQGGTGELFF; J gene: TRBJ2-2; CDR3 length: 14; clone size: many; D gene: NA; V gene: TRBV2
CDR3 DNA: TGTGCCAGCACCCCGGGTTTTGGTTCCTCCTACGAGCAGTACTTC; CDR3 protein: CASTPGFGSSYEQYF; J gene: TRBJ2-7; CDR3 length: 15; clone size: few; D gene: NA; V gene: TRBV6-5
CDR3 DNA: TGTGCCAGCTCACCATGGACAGGGGACACTGAAGGTTTCTTT; CDR3 protein: CASSPWTGDTEGFF; J gene: TRBJ1-1; CDR3 length: 14; clone size: many; D gene: TRBD1; V gene: TRBV18
CDR3 DNA: TGTGCCAGCAGTTCCGTGGGGGGCGTATCCACAGATACGCAGTATTTT; CDR3 protein: CASSSVGGVSTDTQYF; J gene: TRBJ2-3; CDR3 length: 16; clone size: many; D gene: NA; V gene: TRBV28
CDR3 DNA: TGCGCCAGCAGCCAGGGTCGGGGGGGAGGTTCACCCCTCCACTTT; CDR3 protein: CASSQGRGGGSPLHF; J gene: TRBJ1-6; CDR3 length: 15; clone size: many; D gene: NA; V gene: TRBV4-1
CDR3 DNA: TGTGCCAGCACCTATGGGAGAACAGATACGCAGTATTTT; CDR3 protein: CASTYGRTDTQYF; J gene: TRBJ2-3; CDR3 length: 13; clone size: many; D gene: NA; V gene: TRBV7-2
CDR3 DNA: TGTGCCAGCAGTCCCCCGGGACTGGGAGGAGATACGCAGTATTTT; CDR3 protein: CASSPPGLGGDTQYF; J gene: TRBJ2-3; CDR3 length: 15; clone size: few; D gene: NA; V gene: TRBV6-5
CDR3 DNA: TGTGCCAGCAGCCAAGAGGTCCTAGCGAACATTCAGTACTTC; CDR3 protein: CASSQEVLANIQYF; J gene: TRBJ2-4; CDR3 length: 14; clone size: few; D gene: NA; V gene: TRBV4-2
CDR3 DNA: TGTGCCAGTAAACCTCTGGGCGGACAGGGGTACACCGGGGAGCTGTTTTTT; CDR3 protein: CASKPLGGQGYTGELFF; J gene: TRBJ2-2; CDR3 length: 17; clone size: many; D gene: TRBD1; V gene: TRBV27
CDR3 DNA: TGTGCCAGCAGCCTCTGGGGGGGCACCAATGAGCAGTTCTTC; CDR3 protein: CASSLWGGTNEQFF; J gene: TRBJ2-1; CDR3 length: 14; clone size: many; D gene: NA; V gene: TRBV4-2
CDR3 DNA: TGTGCCTGGATGGGCAGAGGCTACGGAAACACCATATATTTT; CDR3 protein: CAWMGRGYGNTIYF; J gene: TRBJ1-3; CDR3 length: 14; clone size: many; D gene: NA; V gene: TRBV30
CDR3 DNA: TGTGCCTGGAGTGTGGGCGGGGGGGCAGAGACCCAGTACTTC; CDR3 protein: CAWSVGGGAETQYF; J gene: TRBJ2-5; CDR3 length: 14; clone size: many; D gene: TRBD2; V gene: TRBV30
CDR3 DNA: TGTGCCAGCAGGGGACAGGGGAGGGCCGGGGAGCTGTTTTTT; CDR3 protein: CASRGQGRAGELFF; J gene: TRBJ2-2; CDR3 length: 14; clone size: few; D gene: TRBD1; V gene: TRBV28
CDR3 DNA: TGTGCCAGCAGGTTGACAGGGAGGTTAGCCGGGGAGCTGTTTTTT; CDR3 protein: CASRLTGRLAGELFF; J gene: TRBJ2-2; CDR3 length: 15; clone size: many; D gene: NA; V gene: TRBV11-2
CDR3 DNA: TGTGCCAGCAGCTTGTACAGGGGGCTTGCTGAAGCTTTCTTT; CDR3 protein: CASSLYRGLAEAFF; J gene: TRBJ1-1; CDR3 length: 14; clone size: many; D gene: TRBD1; V gene: TRBV5-8
CDR3 DNA: TGTGCCAGCAGTTATTGGACAGCGAACACCGGGGAGCCGTTTTTT; CDR3 protein: CASSYWTANTGEPFF; J gene: TRBJ2-2; CDR3 length: 15; clone size: NA; D gene: NA; V gene: TRBV6-5
CDR3 DNA: TGTGCCATCAGGGAGGGAACAGACAGGGGAAAGCAGTACTTC; CDR3 protein: CAIREGTDRGKQYF; J gene: TRBJ2-7; CDR3 length: 14; clone size: few; D gene: TRBD1; V gene: TRBV10-3
CDR3 DNA: TGTGCCAGCAGCTTGGATCACGATCAGCCCCAGCATTTT; CDR3 protein: CASSLDHDQPQHF; J gene: TRBJ1-5; CDR3 length: 13; clone size: many; D gene: NA; V gene: TRBV7-2
CDR3 DNA: TGTGCCACCTCTCGAGTAGCGGGGGCCTACAATGAGCAGTTCTTC; CDR3 protein: CATSRVAGAYNEQFF; J gene: TRBJ2-1; CDR3 length: 15; clone size: NA; D gene: TRBD2; V gene: TRBV2
CDR3 DNA: TGTGCCAGCAGCCCCACATCCTACCGAACTAGCACAGATACGCAGTATTTT; CDR3 protein: CASSPTSYRTSTDTQYF; J gene: TRBJ2-3; CDR3 length: 17; clone size: few; D gene: NA; V gene: TRBV7-8
CDR3 DNA: TGTGCCAGCAGCTTGGATGTAACAACTAATGAAAAACTGTTTTTT; CDR3 protein: CASSLDVTTNEKLFF; J gene: TRBJ1-4; CDR3 length: 15; clone size: NA; D gene: NA; V gene: TRBV7-9
CDR3 DNA: TGTGCCAGCAGCTTCAGTAGCTCCTACAATGAGCAGTTCTTC; CDR3 protein: CASSFSSSYNEQFF; J gene: TRBJ2-1; CDR3 length: 14; clone size: many; D gene: NA; V gene: TRBV11-2
CDR3 DNA: TGTGCCAGCAGCGTAGAAGACGCCCCCTACGAGCAGTACTTC; CDR3 protein: CASSVEDAPYEQYF; J gene: TRBJ2-7; CDR3 length: 14; clone size: NA; D gene: NA; V gene: TRBV9
CDR3 DNA: TGTGCCACCACGGGGCGGTATACCTATGGCTACACCTTC; CDR3 protein: CATTGRYTYGYTF; J gene: TRBJ1-2; CDR3 length: 13; clone size: many; D gene: NA; V gene: TRBV7-9
CDR3 DNA: TGTGCCAGCAGCTCGACAGGGGAAGGGGACAATGAGCAGTTCTTC; CDR3 protein: CASSSTGEGDNEQFF; J gene: TRBJ2-1; CDR3 length: 15; clone size: many; D gene: TRBD1; V gene: TRBV11-2
CDR3 DNA: TGTGCCAGCTTAACGGGGGGCTATAATGAGCAGTTCTTC; CDR3 protein: CASLTGGYNEQFF; J gene: TRBJ2-1; CDR3 length: 13; clone size: NA; D gene: NA; V gene: TRBV6-1